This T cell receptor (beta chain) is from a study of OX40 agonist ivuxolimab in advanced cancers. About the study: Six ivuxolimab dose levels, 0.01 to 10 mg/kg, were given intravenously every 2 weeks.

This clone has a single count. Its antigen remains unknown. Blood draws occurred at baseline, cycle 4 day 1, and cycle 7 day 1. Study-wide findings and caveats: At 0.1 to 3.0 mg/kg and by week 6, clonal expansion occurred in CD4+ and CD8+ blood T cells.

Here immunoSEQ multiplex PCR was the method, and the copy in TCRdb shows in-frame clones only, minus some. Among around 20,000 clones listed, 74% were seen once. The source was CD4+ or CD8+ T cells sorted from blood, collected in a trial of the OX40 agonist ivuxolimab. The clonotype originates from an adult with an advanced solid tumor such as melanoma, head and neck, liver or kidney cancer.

CDR3 in DNA: TGTGCCTGGAGTGTGGGGGCAACTAATGAAAAACTGTTTTTT. Protein: CAWSVGATNEKLFF. J is TRBJ1-4 and V is TRBV30, with D perhaps matching TRBD1 (5 bases). Germline values: CDR1 GTSNPN, CDR2 SVGIG (reference sequence). V shed 0 bases and J shed 0 bases, with 5 bases lying between them. This CDR3 contains 14 residues.